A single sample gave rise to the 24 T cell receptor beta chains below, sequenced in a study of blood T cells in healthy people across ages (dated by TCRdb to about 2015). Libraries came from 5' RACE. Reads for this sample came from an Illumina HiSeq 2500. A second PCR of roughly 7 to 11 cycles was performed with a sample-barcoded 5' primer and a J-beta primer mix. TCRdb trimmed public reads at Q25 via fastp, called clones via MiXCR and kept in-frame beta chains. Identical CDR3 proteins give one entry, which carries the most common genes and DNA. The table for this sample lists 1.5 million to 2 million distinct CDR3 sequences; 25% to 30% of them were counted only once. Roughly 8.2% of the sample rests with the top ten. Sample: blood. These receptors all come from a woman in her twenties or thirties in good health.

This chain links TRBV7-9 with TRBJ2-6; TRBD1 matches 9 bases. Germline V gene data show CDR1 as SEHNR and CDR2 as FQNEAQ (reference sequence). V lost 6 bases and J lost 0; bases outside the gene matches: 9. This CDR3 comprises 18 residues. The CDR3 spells CASSRDRVPLSGANVLTF. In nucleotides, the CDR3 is TGTGCCAGCAGTCGGGACAGGGTCCCACTCTCTGGGGCCAACGTCCTGACTTTC.

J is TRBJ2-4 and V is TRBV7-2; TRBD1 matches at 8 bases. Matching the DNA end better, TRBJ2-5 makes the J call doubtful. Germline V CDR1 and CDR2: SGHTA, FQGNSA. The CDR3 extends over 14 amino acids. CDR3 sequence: CASSRDRSIETQYF. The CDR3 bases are TGTGCCAGCAGCCGGGACAGGTCCATCGAGACCCAGTACTTC.

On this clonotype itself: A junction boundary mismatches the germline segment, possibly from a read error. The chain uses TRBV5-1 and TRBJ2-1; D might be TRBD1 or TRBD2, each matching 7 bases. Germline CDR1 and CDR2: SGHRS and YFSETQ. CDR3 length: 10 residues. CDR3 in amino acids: CASSGGAKVF. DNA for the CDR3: TGCGCCAGCTCAGGGGGGGCTAAGGTCTTC.

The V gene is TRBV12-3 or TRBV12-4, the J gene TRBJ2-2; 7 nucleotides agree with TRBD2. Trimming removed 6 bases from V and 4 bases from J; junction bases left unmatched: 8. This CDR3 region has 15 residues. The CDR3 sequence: CASSAMWGGTGELFF. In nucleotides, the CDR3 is TGTGCCAGCAGCGCGATGTGGGGGGGCACCGGGGAGCTGTTTTTT.

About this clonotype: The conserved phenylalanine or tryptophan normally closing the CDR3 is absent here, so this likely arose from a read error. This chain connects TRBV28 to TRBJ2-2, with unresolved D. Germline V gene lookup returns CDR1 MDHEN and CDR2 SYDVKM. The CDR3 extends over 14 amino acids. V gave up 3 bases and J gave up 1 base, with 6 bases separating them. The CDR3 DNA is TGTGCCAGCAGTTTTCCAGTGAACACCGGGGAGCTGTTTTTG. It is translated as CASSFPVNTGELFL.

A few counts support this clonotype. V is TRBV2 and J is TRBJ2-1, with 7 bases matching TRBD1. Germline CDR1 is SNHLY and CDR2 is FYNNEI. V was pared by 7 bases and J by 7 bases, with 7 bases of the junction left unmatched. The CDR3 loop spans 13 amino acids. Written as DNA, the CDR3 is TGTGCCAGCAACCGACAGGGAGTTAATGAGCAGTTCTTC. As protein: CASNRQGVNEQFF.

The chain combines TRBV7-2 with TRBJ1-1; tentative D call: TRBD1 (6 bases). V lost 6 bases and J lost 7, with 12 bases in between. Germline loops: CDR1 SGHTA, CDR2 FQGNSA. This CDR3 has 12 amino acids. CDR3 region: CASSPDRVEAFF. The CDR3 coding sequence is TGTGCCAGCAGTCCGGACAGAGTTGAAGCTTTCTTT. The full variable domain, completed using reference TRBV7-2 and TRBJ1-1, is GAGVSQSPSNKVTEKGKDVELRCDPISGHTALYWYRQSLGQGLEFLIYFQGNSAPDKSGLPSDRFSAERTGGSVSTLTIQRTQQEDSAVYLCASSPDRVEAFFGQGTRLTVV.

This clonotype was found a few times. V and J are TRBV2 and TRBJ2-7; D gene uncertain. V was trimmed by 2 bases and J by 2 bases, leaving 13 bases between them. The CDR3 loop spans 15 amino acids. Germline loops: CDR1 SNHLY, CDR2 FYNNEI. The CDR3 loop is CASSERAILTYEQYF. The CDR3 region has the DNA TGTGCCAGCAGTGAAAGGGCGATTCTTACCTACGAGCAGTACTTC.

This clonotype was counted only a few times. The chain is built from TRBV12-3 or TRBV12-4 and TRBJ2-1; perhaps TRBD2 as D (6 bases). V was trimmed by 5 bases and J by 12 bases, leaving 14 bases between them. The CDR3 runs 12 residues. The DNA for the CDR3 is TGTGCCAGCAGTCCGGACCTGGGGGGGCAGTTCTTC. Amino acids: CASSPDLGGQFF.

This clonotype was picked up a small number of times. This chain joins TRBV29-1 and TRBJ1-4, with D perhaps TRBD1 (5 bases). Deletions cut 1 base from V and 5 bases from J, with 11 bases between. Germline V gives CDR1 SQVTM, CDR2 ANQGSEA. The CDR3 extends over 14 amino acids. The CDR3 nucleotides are TGCAGCGTTGAAGTGGCCGGGGGGAATGAAAAACTGTTTTTT. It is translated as CSVEVAGGNEKLFF.

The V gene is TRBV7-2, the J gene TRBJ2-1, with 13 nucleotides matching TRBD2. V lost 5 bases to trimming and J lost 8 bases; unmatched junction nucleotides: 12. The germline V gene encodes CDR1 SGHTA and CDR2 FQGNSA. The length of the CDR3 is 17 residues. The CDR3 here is CASSPLRLAGGGDEQFF. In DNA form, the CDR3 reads TGTGCCAGCAGCCCCCTTCGACTAGCGGGGGGCGGGGATGAGCAGTTCTTC.

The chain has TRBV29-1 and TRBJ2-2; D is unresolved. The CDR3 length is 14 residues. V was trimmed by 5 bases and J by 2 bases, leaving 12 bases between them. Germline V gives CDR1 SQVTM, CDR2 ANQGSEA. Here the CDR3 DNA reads TGCAGCGTTCGTAGGAGCGCCAACACCGGGGAGCTGTTTTTT. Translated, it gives CSVRRSANTGELFF.

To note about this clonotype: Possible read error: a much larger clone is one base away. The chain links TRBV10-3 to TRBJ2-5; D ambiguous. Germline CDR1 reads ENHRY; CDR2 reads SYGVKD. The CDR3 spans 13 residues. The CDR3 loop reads CVISEYFQETQYF. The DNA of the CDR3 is TGTGTCATCAGTGAATATTTCCAAGAGACCCAGTACTTC.

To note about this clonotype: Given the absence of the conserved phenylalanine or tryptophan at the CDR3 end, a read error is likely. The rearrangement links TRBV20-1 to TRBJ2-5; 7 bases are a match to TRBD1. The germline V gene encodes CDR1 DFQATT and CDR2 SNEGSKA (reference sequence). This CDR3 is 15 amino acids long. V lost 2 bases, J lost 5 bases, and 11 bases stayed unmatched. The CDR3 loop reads CSARPMTGKWETQYV. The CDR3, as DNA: TGCAGTGCTAGACCAATGACAGGGAAATGGGAGACCCAGTACGTC.

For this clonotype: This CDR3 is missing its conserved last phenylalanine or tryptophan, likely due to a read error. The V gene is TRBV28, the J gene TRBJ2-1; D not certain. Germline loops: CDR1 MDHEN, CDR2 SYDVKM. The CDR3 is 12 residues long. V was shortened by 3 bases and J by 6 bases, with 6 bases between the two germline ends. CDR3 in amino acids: CASSLSINEQFL. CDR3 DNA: TGTGCCAGCAGTTTGTCAATCAATGAGCAGTTCTTA.

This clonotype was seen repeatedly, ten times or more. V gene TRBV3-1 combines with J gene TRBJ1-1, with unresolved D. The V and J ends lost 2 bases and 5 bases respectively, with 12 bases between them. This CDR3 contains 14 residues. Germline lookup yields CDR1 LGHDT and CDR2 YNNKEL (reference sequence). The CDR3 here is CASSQRAEKTEAFF. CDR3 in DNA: TGTGCCAGCAGCCAACGGGCGGAGAAGACTGAAGCTTTCTTT.

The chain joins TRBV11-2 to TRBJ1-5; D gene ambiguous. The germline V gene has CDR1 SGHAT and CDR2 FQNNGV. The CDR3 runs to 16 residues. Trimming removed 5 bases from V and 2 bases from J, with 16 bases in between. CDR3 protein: CASSISDPGGNQPQHF. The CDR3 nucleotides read TGTGCCAGCAGCATAAGTGATCCCGGGGGCAATCAGCCCCAGCATTTT.

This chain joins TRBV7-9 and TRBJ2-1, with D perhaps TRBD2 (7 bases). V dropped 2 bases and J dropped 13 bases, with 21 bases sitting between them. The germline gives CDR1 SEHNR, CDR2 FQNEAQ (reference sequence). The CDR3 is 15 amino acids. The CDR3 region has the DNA TGTGCCAGCAGCTTATCGGGGGGCTTTCAAGAGACCCAGTTCTTC. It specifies CASSLSGGFQETQFF.

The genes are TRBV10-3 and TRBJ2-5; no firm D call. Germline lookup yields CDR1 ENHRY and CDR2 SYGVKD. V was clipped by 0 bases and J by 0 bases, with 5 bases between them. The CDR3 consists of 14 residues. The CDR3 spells CAISESGHQETQYF. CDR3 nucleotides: TGTGCCATCAGTGAGTCGGGTCACCAAGAGACCCAGTACTTC.

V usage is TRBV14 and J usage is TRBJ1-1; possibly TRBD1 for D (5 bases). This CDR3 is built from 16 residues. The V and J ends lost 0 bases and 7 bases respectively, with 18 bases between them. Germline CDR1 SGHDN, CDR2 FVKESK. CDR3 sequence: CASSQDVFPRGGEAFF. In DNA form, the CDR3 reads TGTGCCAGCAGCCAAGATGTTTTTCCGCGCGGGGGTGAAGCTTTCTTT.

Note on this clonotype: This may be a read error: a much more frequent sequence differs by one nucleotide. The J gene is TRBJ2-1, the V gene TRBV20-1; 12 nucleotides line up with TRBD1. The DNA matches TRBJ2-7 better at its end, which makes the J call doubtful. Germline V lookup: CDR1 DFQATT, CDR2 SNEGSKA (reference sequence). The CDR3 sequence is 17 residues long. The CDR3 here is CSAPGQGALSSYNEQYF. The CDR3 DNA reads TGCAGTGCTCCGGGACAGGGGGCGCTAAGCTCCTACAATGAGCAGTACTTC.

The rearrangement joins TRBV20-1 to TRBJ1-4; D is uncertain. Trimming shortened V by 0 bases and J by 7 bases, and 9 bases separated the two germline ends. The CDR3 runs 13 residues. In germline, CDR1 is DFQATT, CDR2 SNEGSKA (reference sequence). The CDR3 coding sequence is TGCAGTGCTAGAGACGGAAATAGTGAAAAACTGTTTTTT. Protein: CSARDGNSEKLFF.

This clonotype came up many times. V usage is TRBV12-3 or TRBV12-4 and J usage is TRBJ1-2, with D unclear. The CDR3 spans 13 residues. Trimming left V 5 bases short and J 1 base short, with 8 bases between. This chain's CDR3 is CASSPQHNYGYTF. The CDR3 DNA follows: TGTGCCAGCAGTCCCCAGCATAACTATGGCTACACCTTC.

Here the CDR3 DNA reads TGTGCCGCTCGGGGGAGTCACACTGAAGCTTTCTTT. The encoded protein is CAARGSHTEAFF. This chain connects TRBV6-5 to TRBJ1-1; the D gene is possibly TRBD1 (5 bases). V was trimmed by 11 bases and J by 3 bases, leaving 13 bases between them. The CDR3 extends over 12 amino acids. CDR1 and CDR2 from the germline V gene are MNHEY and SVGAGI.